One TCR beta chain is described in this entry. Antigen unknown. Terminally differentiated effector memory CD45RA+ cells were excluded by CCR7 positive selection of CD45RO-negative cells. The data are from a study of shared clonotypes between healthy human individuals. Study-wide context: In total, the donors were a couple of women and a few men aged 18 to 49. Study-wide points: Against clonotypes common to all four donors, non-shared ones had lower generation probabilities.

V gave up 1 base and J gave up 1 base, with 19 bases separating them. The CDR3 is 18 amino acids. Per the germline V gene, CDR1 is SGDLS and CDR2 is YYNGEE. DNA at about 200 ng, around 30,000 T cell genomes, went into sorted-subset replicate PCRs. How the authors handled the data: Without quality scores, immunoSEQ junctional reads could not be filtered like full-length reads. Sequencing was performed with immunoSEQ multiplex PCR; in TCRdb, only in-frame clones are kept and a portion is missing. Clonal size and the V and J genes are those of that table, whereas D and trimming came from the DNA. The table lists around 1.9 million clones, just under 95% of them singletons, with approximately 1.7% in the top ten.

The receptor comes from a man between 18 and 35 years old in good health. Some clones in this sample may be carry-over from other donors' samples. The chain employs TRBV9 and TRBJ2-3; D gene ambiguous. The sequencing input was naive CD8+ T cells from PBMCs. The chain's CDR3 is CASSVPTNPDSGTDTQYF. The CDR3 coding sequence is TGTGCCAGCAGCGTACCAACCAACCCAGATTCTGGCACAGATACGCAGTATTTT. The entire variable domain, with the rest obtained from reference TRBV9 and TRBJ2-3, is as follows: DSGVTQTPKHLITATGQRVTLRCSPRSGDLSVYWYQQSLDQGLQFLIQYYNGEERAKGNILERFSAQQFPDLHSELNLSSLELGDSALYFCASSVPTNPDSGTDTQYFGPGTRLTVL.